This TCR beta chain was sequenced during a study of circulating CD8 cells and anti-PD-1 response in melanoma. This clonotype is termed medium-sized. Sorting of live CD3+CD8+TCRalphabeta+ cells by PD-1 and/or TIGIT gave four subsets. Using 15 ng of total RNA, TCR libraries were made with the QIAseq Immune Repertoire TCR panel. TCRdb used MiXCR to reprocess the reads, holding one entry per CDR3 protein. This table has around 1,100 distinct CDR3 sequences, under 10% appearing once. Trimming pared 6 bases from V and 0 bases from J, leaving 11 bases between. Germline-derived CDR1 and CDR2 are KGHDR and SFDVKD. The CDR3 loop spans 15 amino acids.

The receptor was derived from a human donor with melanoma. The J gene is TRBJ1-3, the V gene TRBV24-1; unclear D gene. The input for sequencing was CD8+ T cells from PBMCs, taken at baseline or after one month of anti-PD-1 therapy (not recorded which). This chain's CDR3 is CATSQAGHSGNTIYF. The CDR3 DNA sequence: TGTGCCACCAGTCAAGCAGGCCACTCTGGAAACACCATATATTTT.